This note documents a single T cell receptor beta chain sequence. No antigen is known for it. No base-level quality is on record; no much larger clone is a single base apart. Receptor libraries were prepared by the immunoSEQ multiplex PCR assay. A mixture of 60 forward primers for TCR Vbeta segments and 13 reverse primers for TCR Jbeta segments was used in the multiplex PCR. A multiplex PCR assay on genomic DNA amplified the CDR3 region of rearranged TCR beta genes. The amplified TCR beta libraries were sequenced on the Illumina HiSeq System as 87-base-pair reads. The paper's data handling went like this. Across the 700 or so repertoires, a later analysis counted tens of millions of unique TCR beta chains, around 10 million of which were shared by at least two donors. Raw reads were error-corrected and collapsed into unique sequences by a nearest-neighbor algorithm in which closely related sequences were merged to remove PCR and sequencing errors. V, D and J gene segments were assigned by aligning CDR3 sequences to IMGT reference sequences. For a sequence to be retained, a match of at least six nucleotides was required to both a V gene segment and a J gene segment. A rearrangement counted as productive if the CDR3 had no stop codons and remained in frame with V and J, and every other rearrangement counted as non-productive. CDR3 was defined according to IMGT convention as the region running from the second conserved V-encoded cysteine to the conserved J-encoded phenylalanine. The earlier analysis of about 620 of the donors excluded sequences that lacked an unambiguous match to a single V gene segment. In an earlier analysis of a few hundred of the donors, V segments were called functional above 56.7% productive rearrangements and were called segregating when the between-donor standard deviation exceeded 5%. A statistical classification framework was built for diagnosing cytomegalovirus status from the catalog of TCR beta chain sequences. In a later analysis, V and J genes were assigned by comparing TCR nucleotide sequences against IMGT/GENE-DB human TR gene sequences. Using the TCRdist pipeline, a later analysis assigned CDR3 sequences along with most-parsimonious VDJ recombination scenarios. A later analysis defined each TCR beta chain by its CDR3 amino acid sequence plus V-gene family, and excluded reads lacking a unique V-gene family. A later analysis removed 592 highly shared, low-generation-probability nucleotide sequences to deal with suspected cross-contamination and a sequencing artifact. In a later analysis, a clonal expansion index was calculated for each public chain from normalized within-repertoire ranks of inferred template counts. Generation probabilities in a later analysis came from a VDJ recombination model fitted to out-of-frame rearrangements, and those results were checked against IGoR. In a later analysis, hypergeometric tests were used to score TCR-TCR, TCR-HLA and TCR-CMV co-occurrence, with a repertoire-size bias correction applied to TCR pairs. False discovery rates were estimated in a later analysis by permuting HLA or CMV assignments 20 times. In a later analysis, co-occurring TCRs were grouped with DBSCAN, and TCRdist sequence similarity was added when clustering was performed within HLA-allele-positive subsets. Repertoires with fewer than 30,000 or more than 120,000 public chains, plus five repertoires with anomalous nucleotide sharing, were excluded from co-occurrence clustering. TCRdb holds this immuneACCESS table with in-frame rearrangements only. Some clones are missing; in checked studies, unresolved V genes explain under half, and the rest has no known cause. D and trimming come from the DNA, and the V and J calls and clone size come from that table. Recorded for this sample are around 160,000 clones; just over 75% of them occurred a single time. About 1% of the sample is in the top ten clones.

The entry originates in a study of cytomegalovirus exposure and HLA in healthy donors (dated by TCRdb to about 2017). For context, the study as a whole: According to an earlier analysis of a few hundred of the donors, about 179 million T cells yielded 90 million to 140 million unique TCR beta sequences and approximately 300 Gb of sequence data. An early release covering some 640 HLA-typed donors comprised about 320 gigabases of sequencing data and roughly 86 million unique TCR sequences. Of the 350 to 450 genotyped donors, around 81% fell in the genetic ancestry cluster associated with self-reported Caucasian donors. The study was designed to test whether signatures of past pathogen exposure could be identified by cataloging public T cell receptors. Using immunosequencing, the study profiled T cell repertoires from 500 to 800 subjects and related those repertoires to cytomegalovirus serostatus. In addition to the first cohort of 500 to 850 subjects, a separate validation cohort of approximately 130 different subjects was used. To predict cytomegalovirus infection status, the study brought together high-throughput TCR immunosequencing, statistical association of individual TCRs with disease status, and machine learning. In a later analysis, previously published TCR beta repertoires from several hundred donors were re-analyzed and high-resolution HLA genotyping was added so that TCR occurrence patterns could be studied. In the later analysis, no new phenotypic data were used to find candidate immune exposures; instead, reliance was placed on TCR beta sequences and their occurrence across donors. An earlier analysis of 587 of the donors used high-throughput TCR beta sequencing to judge whether each TCR beta V gene segment behaved as functional or pseudogenic. Donor age, sex, ethnicity and CMV serostatus were compiled alongside the repertoire data. Genome-wide SNP genotypes for about 65% of the roughly 670 donors were used in a later genetic analysis, which treated that subset as a discovery cohort. All discovery cohort repertoires had been generated using a single sequencing platform. Class I and class II HLA loci were covered by the typing at four-digit resolution. The number of typed donors differed by locus: about 620-630 for A, B, C, DRB1 and DQB1; some 500 for DQA1; around 610 for DPA1; and approximately 450 for DPB1. A handful of DR-DQ haplotypes were treated as single units for association and clustering because of strong linkage in the cohort. Among 300 to 500 genotyped donors of the cohort, an average of approximately 220,000 unique TCR beta nucleotide sequences was sequenced per donor, of which about 18% were non-productive. Points the paper makes about the study in general: The study gave a list of 150 to 200 TCR beta chains associated with cytomegalovirus. Several of the top co-occurrence clusters appeared to be linked to parvovirus B19, influenza, CMV and Epstein-Barr virus, according to a later analysis. The sequencing pipeline was judged likely to have produced a cluster of highly shared sequence variants as a technical artifact. Roughly uniform sequencing depth across donors was assumed in presence/absence analyses, although this assumption may not hold. When HLA alleles, especially DR and DQ, strongly co-occurred, TCR associations were difficult to assign to individual alleles. According to the authors, the approach could potentially be generalized to other disease states and immunological phenotypes. According to a later analysis, most CMV-associated TCR beta chains appeared to be HLA-restricted, and the HLA associations seemed to be driven largely by CMV exposure. In a later analysis, HLA-associated TCR beta chains were found to be more clonally expanded and to have lower generation probabilities than equally common non-associated chains. The classifier was reported to diagnose cytomegalovirus status with high specificity and sensitivity in both the original cohort and the validation cohort. In a later genetic analysis, a missense DCLRE1C variant was associated with V-gene and J-gene trimming of TCR beta chains, and the association was replicated in an independent cohort. Because counts were too low, about 18 rarely observed V segments, including chromosome 9 orphons, were excluded from the earlier analysis of roughly 580 of the donors. In a later analysis, 16,951 TCR beta sequences were associated with specific HLA alleles at a false discovery rate of 0.05. Because the 87-base-pair reads could not distinguish some IMGT-functional V segments, including TRBV6-2 and TRBV6-3, those segments were excluded. In vitro tests confirmed that a few of the cytomegalovirus-associated TCR beta chains recognize cytomegalovirus antigens. Because HLA typing was unavailable for some donors at each locus, only the typed subset was used in association tests. A later analysis found that TCR association rates varied across HLA loci, with DRB1 alleles showing the most associated TCRs and HLA-C alleles the fewest. A later genetic analysis reported fewer N-insertions in productive TCRs among donors in an Asian-associated ancestry cluster than the roughly 670-donor mean. For the cohort, immune exposure information was limited to CMV serostatus. While some public TCRs were present in many individuals, most TCR sequences turned up only very rarely across donors. An earlier analysis of 587 of the donors showed that most TCR beta V segments appeared in productive rearrangements either about 87% or about 30% of the time, which broadly matched IMGT annotations. Only TCR beta chains were sequenced in this cohort, and the absence of alpha or paired-chain data limited detectable features. Correlated functional status among segregating V segments might reflect linkage disequilibrium, but an unknown experimental factor could not be ruled out. A further reported finding was that TCR beta sequences accurately predicted the HLA-A and HLA-B alleles for most subjects in the first cohort.

The cohort comprised fewer than 750 healthy bone marrow donors. At the time of sampling, all cohort members were nominally healthy, though unrecorded immune exposures were likely present. The donor tested CMV seronegative, placing the donor among the roughly 400 seronegative members of the cohort. Every donor gave a peripheral blood sample, and the peripheral blood mononuclear cells from that sample were used for TCR beta sequencing. Genomic DNA extraction from the blood cell samples was performed with the Qiagen DNeasy Blood Extraction Kit. The CDR3, from cysteine to phenylalanine, totals 15 residues. CDR3 DNA only is kept here, 45 bases in frame from base 1. Relative to germline, V is missing 0 bases and J is missing 7 bases, with 3 bases of the junction outside any gene match. Reading the germline V gene (reference sequence) gives CDR1 LNHNV and CDR2 YYDKDF.

The chain was built from TRBV15 and TRBJ1-4, with 9 bases matching TRBD1. This receptor was taken from a woman in her forties in good health and CMV-seronegative. Sequenced input: PBMCs. The CDR3 loop reads CATSREGTGLEKLFF. The DNA reads as follows: TGTGCCACCAGCAGAGAGGGGACAGGGCTTGAAAAACTGTTTTTT.